Detailed here is one T cell receptor beta chain. Its specificity is unknown. The record originates from a study of chemoradiotherapy in HPV16-positive cancers. Study overall: Candidate HPV-specific clones and shared TCR motifs came from a couple of HPV16-positive patients. Regarding the study as a whole: Non-HPV-specific T cells did not expand in tumors during treatment, whereas candidate HPV-specific clones and E7-related motifs did. In HPV16-positive patients, HPV-responsive T-cell expansion tracked better recurrence-free survival.

Repeated repertoire sampling spanned the course of chemoradiotherapy. Here immunoSEQ multiplex PCR was the method, and the copy in TCRdb shows in-frame clones only, minus some. Of tens of thousands of clones in the sample, more than 70% were seen once. Source: blood, taken from a patient who underwent chemoradiotherapy. This receptor was obtained from a human donor with HPV-associated anogenital cancer.

As DNA, the CDR3 is TGTGCCAGCAGTGAAGGACAGGGAGGGTCACCCCTCCACTTT. Translating it yields CASSEGQGGSPLHF. The chain combines TRBV6-1 with TRBJ1-6; 7 nucleotides line up with TRBD1. The CDR3 has 14 residues. CDR1 is MNHNS and CDR2 is SASEGT in the germline V gene. V lost 1 base to trimming and J lost 10 bases; unmatched junction nucleotides: 4.